The clone carrying this T cell receptor (beta chain) has only a few counts. Its matching antigen is unknown. Time point denoted: late sampling 161 to 241 days after vaccination in a few convalescent patients. MiXCR, run by TCRdb on the PCR reads, gives a single entry per CDR3 protein. In the table there are 25,000 to 35,000 distinct CDR3 sequences, approximately 48% of which are singletons. These data originate in a study of vaccination and CD4 T cells after COVID-19. For the study at large: The makeup of the convalescents was six males and four females, two of them Hispanic. There were a few convalescent patients sampled at day 14 and again at days 161 to 241 post-vaccination.

Study outcomes and limitations: The authors identified 304 of 307 vaccine-specific clones in convalescent patients as spike mono-reactive. In median terms, SARS-CoV-2-reactive clonotypes went from approximately 21 to 40, a nonsignificant rise.

Germline V gene sequence: CDR1 SGHTA, CDR2 FQGNSA. This CDR3 has 13 residues. The junction had 9 bases not matched to a gene; V was cut back by 4 bases and J by 14 bases. This clonotype originated in a human donor who had recovered from COVID-19. V gene TRBV7-2 combines with J gene TRBJ1-4, with TRBD1 matching over 8 bases. The specimen was CD4+ T cells from blood, collected about 7 months after SARS-CoV-2 vaccination. The CDR3 DNA sequence: TGTGCCAGCAGCTCCGGGACAGGAACCCATCTGTTTTTT. Residues: CASSSGTGTHLFF.